This T cell receptor (beta chain) derives from a study of vaccination effects on CD4 cells after COVID-19. CD4+ T cells specific for antigen were expanded with viral peptide pools by the ViraFEST assay before sequencing. Following 10 days of culture, CD4+ T cells were isolated. The study found no prior SARS-CoV-2 infection in the vaccine recipients, who tested negative for nucleocapsid antibodies. The CDR3 is 16 amino acids. Losses at the gene ends were 3 bases for V and 3 bases for J; bases not matched to a gene: 8. The germline V gene has CDR1 MGHDK and CDR2 SYGVNS. This table comes from immunoSEQ multiplex PCR, and its TCRdb copy is limited to in-frame clones, with some not included. The sample contains around 68,000 clones, over 70% of which appear only once. This clone was counted between two and nine times. The antigen is undetermined.

The chain combines TRBV25-1 with TRBJ2-1; TRBD1 aligns across 7 bases. This clonotype originated in a human donor who received a COVID-19 vaccine. Sequences were derived from CD4+ T cells from PBMCs cultured with SARS-CoV-2 spike peptides, sampled before COVID-19 vaccination. The CDR3 DNA reads TGTGCCAGCAGTGACAGAGTAGGGGGCTACTACAATGAGCAGTTCTTC. As protein: CASSDRVGGYYNEQFF. The complete variable domain, with remaining parts taken from reference TRBV25-1 and TRBJ2-1, reads EADIYQTPRYLVIGTGKKITLECSQTMGHDKMYWYQQDPGMELHLIHYSYGVNSTEKGDLSSESTVSRIRTEHFPLTLESARPSHTSQYLCASSDRVGGYYNEQFFGPGTRLTVL.